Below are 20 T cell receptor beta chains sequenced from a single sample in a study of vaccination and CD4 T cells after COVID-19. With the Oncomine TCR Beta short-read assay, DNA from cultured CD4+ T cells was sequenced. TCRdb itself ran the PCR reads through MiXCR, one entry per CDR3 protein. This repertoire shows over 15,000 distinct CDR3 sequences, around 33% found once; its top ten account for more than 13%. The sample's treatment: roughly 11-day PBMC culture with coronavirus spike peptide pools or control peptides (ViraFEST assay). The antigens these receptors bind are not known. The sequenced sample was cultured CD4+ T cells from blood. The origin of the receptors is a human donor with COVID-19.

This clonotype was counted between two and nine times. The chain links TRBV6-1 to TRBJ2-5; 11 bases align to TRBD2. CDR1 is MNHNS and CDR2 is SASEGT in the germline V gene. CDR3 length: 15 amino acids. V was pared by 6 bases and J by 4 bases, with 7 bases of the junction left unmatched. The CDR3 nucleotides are TGTGCCAGCAGAAGTAGCGGGGGGGCCTCAGAGACCCAGTACTTC. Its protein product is CASRSSGGASETQYF.

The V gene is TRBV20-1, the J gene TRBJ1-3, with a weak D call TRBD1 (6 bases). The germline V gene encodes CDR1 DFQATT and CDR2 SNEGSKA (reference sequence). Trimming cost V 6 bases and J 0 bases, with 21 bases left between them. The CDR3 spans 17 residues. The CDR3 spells CSANEGGALYSGNTIYF. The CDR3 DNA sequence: TGCAGTGCAAACGAGGGGGGGGCCTTATACTCTGGAAACACCATATATTTT.

DNA for the CDR3: TGTGCCAGCAGCCAAGCCGAGAACTATGGCTACACCTTC. Its protein product is CASSQAENYGYTF. The chain combines TRBV7-2 with TRBJ1-2; no reliable D call. Trimming shortened V by 5 bases and J by 2 bases, and 9 bases separated the two germline ends. The CDR3 has 13 residues. The germline CDR1 and CDR2 sequences are SGHTA and FQGNSA.

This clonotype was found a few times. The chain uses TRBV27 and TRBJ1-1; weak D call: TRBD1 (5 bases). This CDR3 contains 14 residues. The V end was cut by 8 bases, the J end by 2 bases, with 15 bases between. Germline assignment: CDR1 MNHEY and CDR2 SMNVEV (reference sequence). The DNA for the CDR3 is TGTGCCAGCTCATCCGGGACCCTAAACACTGAAGCTTTCTTT. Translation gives CASSSGTLNTEAFF.

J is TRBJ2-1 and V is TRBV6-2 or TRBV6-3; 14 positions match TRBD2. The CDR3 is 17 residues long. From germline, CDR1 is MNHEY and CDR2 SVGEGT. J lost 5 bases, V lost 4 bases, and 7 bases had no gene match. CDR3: CASSWRTSGGSNNEQFF. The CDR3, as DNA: TGTGCCAGCAGTTGGCGGACTAGCGGGGGGTCTAACAATGAGCAGTTCTTC.

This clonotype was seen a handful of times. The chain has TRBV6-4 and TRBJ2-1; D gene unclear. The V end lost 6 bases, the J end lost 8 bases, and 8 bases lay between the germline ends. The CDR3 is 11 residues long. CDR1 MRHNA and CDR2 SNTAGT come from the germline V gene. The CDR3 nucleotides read TGTGCCAGCAGGGGTATCGATGAGCAGTTCTTC. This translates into CASRGIDEQFF.

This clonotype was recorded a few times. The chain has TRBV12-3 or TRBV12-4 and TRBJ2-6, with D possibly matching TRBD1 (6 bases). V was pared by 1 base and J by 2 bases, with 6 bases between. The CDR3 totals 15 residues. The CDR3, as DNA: TGTGCCAGCAGTTTAGACAGGGCTGGGGCCAACGTCCTGACTTTC. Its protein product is CASSLDRAGANVLTF.

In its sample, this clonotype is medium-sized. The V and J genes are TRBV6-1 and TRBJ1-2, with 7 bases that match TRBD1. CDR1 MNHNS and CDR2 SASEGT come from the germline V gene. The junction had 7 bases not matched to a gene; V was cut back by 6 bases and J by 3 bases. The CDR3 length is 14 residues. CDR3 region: CASSDGGTDYGYTF. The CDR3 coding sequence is TGTGCCAGCAGCGACGGCGGGACAGACTATGGCTACACCTTC.

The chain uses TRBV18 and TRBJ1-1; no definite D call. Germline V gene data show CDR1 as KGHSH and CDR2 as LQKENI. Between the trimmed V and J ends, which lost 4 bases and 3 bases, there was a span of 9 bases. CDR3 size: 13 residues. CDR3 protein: CASSRERDTEAFF. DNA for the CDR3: TGTGCCAGCTCACGTGAAAGGGACACTGAAGCTTTCTTT.

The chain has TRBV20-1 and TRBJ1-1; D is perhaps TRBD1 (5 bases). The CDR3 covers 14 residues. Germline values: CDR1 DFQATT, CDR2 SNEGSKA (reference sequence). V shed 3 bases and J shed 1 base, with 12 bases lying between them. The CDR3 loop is CSARVDSKNTEAFF. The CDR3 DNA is TGCAGTGCTAGGGTTGACAGTAAGAACACTGAAGCTTTCTTT.

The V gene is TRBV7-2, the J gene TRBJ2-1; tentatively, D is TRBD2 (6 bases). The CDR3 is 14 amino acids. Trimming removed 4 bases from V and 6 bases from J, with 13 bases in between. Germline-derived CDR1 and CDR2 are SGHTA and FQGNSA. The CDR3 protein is CASSSGLPPNEQFF. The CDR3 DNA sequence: TGTGCCAGCAGCTCGGGACTCCCACCCAATGAGCAGTTCTTC.

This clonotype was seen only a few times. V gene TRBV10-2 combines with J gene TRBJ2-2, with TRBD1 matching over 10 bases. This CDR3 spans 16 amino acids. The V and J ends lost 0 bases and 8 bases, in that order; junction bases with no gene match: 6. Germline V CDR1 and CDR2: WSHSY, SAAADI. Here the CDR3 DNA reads TGCGCCAGCAGTGAGTCGACAGGGGGCAACTTGGGGGAGCTGTTTTTT. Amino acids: CASSESTGGNLGELFF.

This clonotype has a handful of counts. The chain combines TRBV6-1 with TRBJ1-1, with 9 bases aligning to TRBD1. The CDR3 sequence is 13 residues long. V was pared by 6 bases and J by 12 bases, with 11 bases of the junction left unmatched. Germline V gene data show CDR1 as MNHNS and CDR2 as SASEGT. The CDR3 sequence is CASSPTRTGVTFF. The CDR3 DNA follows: TGTGCCAGCAGCCCCACCAGGACAGGGGTAACTTTCTTT.

In DNA, the CDR3 is TGCAGCGTTGATCTATGGGGGGCCGGGGAGCTGTTTTTT. It is translated as CSVDLWGAGELFF. The J gene is TRBJ2-2, the V gene TRBV29-1; D possibly corresponds to TRBD2 (6 bases). The germline V and J ends were trimmed by 3 bases and 6 bases, with 11 bases remaining between them. Germline lookup yields CDR1 SQVTM and CDR2 ANQGSEA. The CDR3 totals 13 residues.

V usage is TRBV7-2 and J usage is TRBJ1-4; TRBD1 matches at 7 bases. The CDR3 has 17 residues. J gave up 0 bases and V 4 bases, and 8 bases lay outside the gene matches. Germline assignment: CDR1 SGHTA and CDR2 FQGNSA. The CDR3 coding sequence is TGTGCCAGCAGCTCCCGGGACAGCCCGGCAACTAATGAAAAACTGTTTTTT. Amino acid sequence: CASSSRDSPATNEKLFF.

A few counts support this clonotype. CDR3 region: CSVIRDSNQPQHF. The CDR3 nucleotides read TGCAGTGTTATCAGGGATAGCAATCAGCCCCAGCATTTT. This chain uses TRBV20-1 with TRBJ1-5; TRBD1 might be the D (5 bases). Germline V lookup: CDR1 DFQATT, CDR2 SNEGSKA (reference sequence). With 7 bases removed from V and 0 bases from J, the gap between germline ends came to 10 bases. The CDR3 contains 13 residues.

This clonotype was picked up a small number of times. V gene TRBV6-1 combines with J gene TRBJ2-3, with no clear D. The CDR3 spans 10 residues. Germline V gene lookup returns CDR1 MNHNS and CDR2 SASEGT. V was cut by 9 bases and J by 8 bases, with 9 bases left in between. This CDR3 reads CARIWFTQYF. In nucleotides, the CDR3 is TGTGCCAGGATCTGGTTTACGCAGTATTTT.

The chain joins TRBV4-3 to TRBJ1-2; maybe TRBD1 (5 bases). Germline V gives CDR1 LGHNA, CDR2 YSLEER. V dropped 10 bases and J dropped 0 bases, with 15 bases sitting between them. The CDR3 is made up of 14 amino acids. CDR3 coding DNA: TGCGCCAACAAAGGGACGTCAGCTAACTATGGCTACACCTTC. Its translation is CANKGTSANYGYTF.

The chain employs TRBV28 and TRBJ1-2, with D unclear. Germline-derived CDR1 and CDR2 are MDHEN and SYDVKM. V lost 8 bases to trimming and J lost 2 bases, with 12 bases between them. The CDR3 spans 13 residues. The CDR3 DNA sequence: TGTGCCAGCGGACTAATAAAAAACTATGGCTACACCTTC. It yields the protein CASGLIKNYGYTF.

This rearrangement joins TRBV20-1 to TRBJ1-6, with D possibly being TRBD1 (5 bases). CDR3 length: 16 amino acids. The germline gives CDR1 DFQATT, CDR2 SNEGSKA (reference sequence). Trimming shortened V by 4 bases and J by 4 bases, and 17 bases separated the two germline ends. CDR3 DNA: TGCAGTGCTACCCCGGGACTCCGGGCGTATAATTCACCCCTCCACTTT. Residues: CSATPGLRAYNSPLHF.